The following is a T cell receptor (beta chain) sequence with its context. Its cognate antigen is unknown. This specimen comes from a study of follicular helper T cells after annual influenza vaccination. The data were produced by immunoSEQ multiplex PCR, yet TCRdb's version contains in-frame clones alone and is incomplete. The table has several thousand clones, around 80% seen once. Specified time point: 2015-2016 season, 7 days after influenza vaccination. Vaccine contraindications, substance abuse, HIV/AIDS, active malignancy and active illness excluded donors. The V gene lost 5 bases and the J gene lost 0 bases, with 11 bases spanning the gap. Germline CDR1 and CDR2: LNHDA and SQIVND (reference sequence). This CDR3 region has 14 residues. General study findings and limits: ICOS+CD38+ cTfh clonality tracked population frequency, and its change tracked circulating plasmablast change. Successive annual vaccinations recalled a recurrent oligoclonal ICOS+CD38+ cTfh response with influenza-specific clonotypes.

This specimen was CXCR5+ CD38- circulating T follicular helper cells from blood, taken 7 days after influenza vaccination. Subset indicated: circulating Tfh, non-naive CD4+CXCR5+PD-1+ (ICOS+CD38+ or ICOS-CD38-). This rearrangement joins TRBV19 to TRBJ2-7; unclear D gene. The clonotype comes from an adult who received the influenza vaccine. The DNA of the CDR3 is TGTGCCAGTAGTTCTCAGAGCAGCTCCTACGAGCAGTACTTC. Translation: CASSSQSSSYEQYF.